The clone carrying this TCR beta chain was detected only a few times. TCRdb itself ran the 5' RACE reads through MiXCR, one entry per CDR3 protein. The profile covers some 33,000 distinct CDR3 sequences, with roughly 5.7% appearing a single time and over 20% taken by the ten largest. This entry belongs to a study of early T cells in non-severe SARS-CoV-2 infection. In germline, CDR1 is MDHEN, CDR2 SYDVKM. The CDR3 loop spans 12 amino acids. The V end lost 5 bases, the J end lost 5 bases, and 7 bases lay between the germline ends. What was sequenced was whole blood. J is TRBJ2-1 and V is TRBV28; D unclear. This TCR was sampled from an adult who was a healthcare worker with PCR-confirmed SARS-CoV-2 infection or an uninfected control (not recorded which). CDR3 in DNA: TGTGCCAGCAGTGTCCGGGACAATGAGCAGTTCTTC. Translated, it gives CASSVRDNEQFF.